This record covers a single TCR beta chain. The protocol was immunoSEQ multiplex PCR, while the TCRdb copy is restricted to in-frame clones and leaves out a portion. The sample contains some 64,000 clones, 75% to 90% of which appear only once. In every patient, relapse followed autologous stem cell transplantation, while exposure to brentuximab vedotin differed. This record comes from a study of PD-1 blockade in classical Hodgkin lymphoma. CDR3 length: 18 residues. Germline CDR1 reads SGHTA; CDR2 reads FQGTGA. The trim removed 1 base at V and 2 bases at J, leaving 12 bases unmatched. The chain is built from TRBV7-3 and TRBJ1-2; 8 bases align to TRBD1. Sequenced here: peripheral blood mononuclear cells (PBMCs), sampled at baseline. This sequence originates from a human donor with classical Hodgkin lymphoma. CDR3 sequence reads: CASSLRGYAGGSNYGYTF. The CDR3 DNA reads as TGTGCCAGCAGCTTAAGGGGTTACGCAGGGGGCTCGAACTATGGCTACACCTTC.